Listed below are T cell receptor beta chains from one sample, sequenced in a study of PD-1 blockade in classical Hodgkin lymphoma. TCRdb's table, derived via immunoSEQ multiplex PCR, lists solely in-frame clones and lacks some. The data show tens of thousands of clones, just over 85% seen once. The sequencing used peripheral blood mononuclear cells (PBMCs), collected at baseline. The origin of the receptors is a human donor with classical Hodgkin lymphoma. CDR3s include the opening cysteine and the closing phenylalanine or tryptophan. Each record gives: D gene, V gene, clone size, J gene, CDR3 DNA, CDR3 protein. D genes are given only for firm matches. A clone size is listed for some rows: how often the clone was seen (once, few, many), or a class if it is expanded.

NA	TRBV6-6	NA	TRBJ1-1	TGTGCCAGCAGTTACTCAAAACAACGGAACACTGAAGCTTTCTTT	CASSYSKQRNTEAFF
TRBD2	TRBV2	NA	TRBJ2-4	TGTGCCAGCCAAAGACTAGCGGAAAAAAACATTCAGTACTTC	CASQRLAEKNIQYF
TRBD1	TRBV7-9	NA	TRBJ1-1	TGTGCCAGCAGCTTAGCAGACAGGGTGGGCACTGAAGCTTTCTTT	CASSLADRVGTEAFF
NA	TRBV5-1	NA	TRBJ2-3	TGCGCCAGCAGCCACCTAGGAGCTACAGATACGCAGTATTTT	CASSHLGATDTQYF
NA	TRBV4-3	NA	TRBJ1-1	TGCGCCAGCAGCCAAGAGACGGGCGGCGAAGCTTTCTTT	CASSQETGGEAFF
NA	TRBV7-9	NA	TRBJ2-3	TGTGCCAGCAGCTTAAGCGGCTACACAGATACGCAGTATTTT	CASSLSGYTDTQYF
NA	TRBV7-3	NA	TRBJ2-3	TGTGCCAGCAGCTTCTCAGGGGTGAAAGATACGCAGTATTTT	CASSFSGVKDTQYF
NA	TRBV6-5	NA	TRBJ2-3	TGTGCCAGTCATGGGCCCCTACCCACAGATACGCAGTATTTT	CASHGPLPTDTQYF
NA	TRBV7-9	NA	TRBJ1-1	TGTGCCAGCAGCTTAGATTTTGGGACGGCTTTCTTT	CASSLDFGTAFF
TRBD2	TRBV6-1	few	TRBJ2-3	TGTGCCAGCAGATTAGCGGGGGAAATGCCAGATACGCAGTATTTT	CASRLAGEMPDTQYF
NA	TRBV29-1	NA	TRBJ2-2	TGCAGCGTTGGCAGAGACGCGAACACCGGGGAGCTGTTTTTT	CSVGRDANTGELFF
NA	TRBV21-1	NA	TRBJ2-3	TGTGCCAGCAGCCTACAGGGGGCTGCAGATACGCAGTATTTT	CASSLQGAADTQYF
NA	TRBV2	NA	TRBJ1-1	TGTGCCAGCAGTGAAGCTGTGGGAGCTGAAGCTTTCTTT	CASSEAVGAEAFF
TRBD1	TRBV4-1	NA	TRBJ2-7	TGCGCCAGCAGCCAAGAGGGACAGGGGAACGAGCAGTACTTC	CASSQEGQGNEQYF
NA	TRBV6-6	NA	TRBJ1-1	TGTGCCAGCAGGAACAGGGTAAGAAAAACTGAAGCTTTCTTT	CASRNRVRKTEAFF
TRBD1	TRBV7-8	NA	TRBJ2-7	TGTGCCAGCAGCTTAACCGGGACAGGGTTGTACGAGCAGTACTTC	CASSLTGTGLYEQYF
TRBD1	TRBV7-9	NA	TRBJ2-2	TGTGCCAGCAGATCACAACTCGGACAGGGAACCAACACCGGGGAGCTGTTTTTT	CASRSQLGQGTNTGELFF
TRBD2	TRBV2	NA	TRBJ2-2	TGTGCCAGCGCAAGGGAGGGAAGCACCGGGGAGCTGTTTTTT	CASAREGSTGELFF
TRBD2	TRBV5-1	NA	TRBJ2-3	TGCGCCAGCAGCTTGTTGGTTAGCGGGAGCACAGATACGCAGTATTTT	CASSLLVSGSTDTQYF
NA	TRBV28	NA	TRBJ1-6	TGTGCCAGCAGTCGGGGTCCGGGACAAAATTCACCCCTCCACTTT	CASSRGPGQNSPLHF
NA	TRBV2	NA	TRBJ1-2	TGTGCCAGCAGTGCTGGGGCAGACTATGGCTACACCTTC	CASSAGADYGYTF
TRBD2	TRBV7-8	few	TRBJ2-5	TGTGCCAGCAGCTTGCCCAGCGGGGGGGCCGGGGAGACCCAGTACTTC	CASSLPSGGAGETQYF
NA	TRBV7-9	NA	TRBJ1-6	TGTGCCAGCAGCTTAGAGGGGGAGAATTCACCCCTCCACTTT	CASSLEGENSPLHF